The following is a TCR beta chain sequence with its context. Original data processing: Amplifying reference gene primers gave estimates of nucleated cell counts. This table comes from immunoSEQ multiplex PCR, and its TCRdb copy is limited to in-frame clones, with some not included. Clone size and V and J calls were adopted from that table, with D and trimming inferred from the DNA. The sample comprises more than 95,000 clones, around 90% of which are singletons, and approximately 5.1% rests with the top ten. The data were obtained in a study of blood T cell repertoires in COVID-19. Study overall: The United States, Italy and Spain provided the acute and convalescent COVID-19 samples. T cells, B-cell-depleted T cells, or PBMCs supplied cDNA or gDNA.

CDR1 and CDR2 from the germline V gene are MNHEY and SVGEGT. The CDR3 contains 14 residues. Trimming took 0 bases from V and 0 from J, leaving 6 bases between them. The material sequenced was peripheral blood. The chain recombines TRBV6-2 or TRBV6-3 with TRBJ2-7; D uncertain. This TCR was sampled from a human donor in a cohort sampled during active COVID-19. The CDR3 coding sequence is TGTGCCAGCAGTTACTCGAGTAGCTCCTACGAGCAGTACTTC. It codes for CASSYSSSSYEQYF.